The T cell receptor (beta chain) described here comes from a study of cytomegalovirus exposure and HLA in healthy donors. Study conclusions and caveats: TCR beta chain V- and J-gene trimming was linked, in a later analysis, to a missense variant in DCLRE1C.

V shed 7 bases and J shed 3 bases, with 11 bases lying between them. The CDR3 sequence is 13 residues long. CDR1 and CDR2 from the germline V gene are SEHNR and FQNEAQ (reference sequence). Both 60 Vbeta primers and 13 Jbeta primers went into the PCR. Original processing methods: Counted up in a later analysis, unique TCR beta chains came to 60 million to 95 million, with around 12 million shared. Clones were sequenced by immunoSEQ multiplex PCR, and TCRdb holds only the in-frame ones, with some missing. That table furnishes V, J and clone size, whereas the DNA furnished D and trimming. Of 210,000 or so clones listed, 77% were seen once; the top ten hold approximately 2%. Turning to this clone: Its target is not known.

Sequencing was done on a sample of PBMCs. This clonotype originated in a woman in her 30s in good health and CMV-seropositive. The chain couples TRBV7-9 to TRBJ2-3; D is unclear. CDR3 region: CASTQQFTDTQYF. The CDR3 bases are TGTGCCAGCACCCAACAGTTTACAGATACGCAGTATTTT.